Below are 18 T cell receptor beta chains sequenced from a single sample in a study of blood T cell repertoires in COVID-19. TCRdb's copy holds only in-frame clones and misses some; the assay was immunoSEQ multiplex PCR. The sample has around 100,000 clones, around four fifths seen once. Input material: peripheral blood. The receptors derive from a man between 45 and 60 years old with active or convalescent COVID-19.

The chain combines TRBV6-5 with TRBJ2-2, with D tentatively TRBD1 (5 bases). Germline V gene sequence: CDR1 MNHEY, CDR2 SVGAGI. V was clipped by 7 bases and J by 3 bases, with 15 bases between them. This CDR3 contains 15 residues. The CDR3 coding sequence is TGTGCCAGCACAGGGAATAGGGGTGACACCGGGGAGCTGTTTTTT. Its protein is CASTGNRGDTGELFF.

The CDR3 DNA reads as TGCAGCGCCTCCGGTTGGAACACTGAAGCTTTCTTT. It specifies CSASGWNTEAFF. The genes are TRBV29-1 and TRBJ1-1; the D is unclear. Trimming cost V 7 bases and J 1 base, with 10 bases left between them. CDR1 is SQVTM and CDR2 is ANQGSEA in the germline V gene. The length of the CDR3 is 12 residues.

The V and J genes are TRBV5-1 and TRBJ1-4; D remains unclear. The CDR3 consists of 13 residues. V was trimmed by 0 bases and J by 5 bases, leaving 5 bases between them. The germline V gene has CDR1 SGHRS and CDR2 YFSETQ. In DNA form, the CDR3 reads TGCGCCAGCAGCTTGGGGAGGAATGAAAAACTGTTTTTT. Residues: CASSLGRNEKLFF.

This chain joins TRBV29-1 and TRBJ1-2, with D maybe TRBD1 (6 bases). Germline V gene sequence: CDR1 SQVTM, CDR2 ANQGSEA. The ends were cut back, 6 bases at V and 5 bases at J, with 13 bases in the middle. The CDR3 is 12 residues long. CDR3 sequence (DNA): TGCAGCGTAGGGGGGGATTCATATGGCTACACCTTC. Translation gives CSVGGDSYGYTF.

The rearrangement links TRBV3-1 (or the pseudogene TRBV3-2) to TRBJ1-3, with D unresolved. V was trimmed by 6 bases and J by 4 bases, leaving 19 bases between them. This CDR3 region has 16 residues. Per the germline V gene, CDR1 is LGHDT and CDR2 is YNNKEL (reference sequence). Here the CDR3 reads CASRSWEAQEGNTIYF. The DNA for the CDR3 is TGTGCCAGCAGGAGTTGGGAGGCTCAGGAAGGAAACACCATATATTTT.

The chain is built from TRBV30 and TRBJ2-5; 7 nucleotides line up with TRBD1. Germline assignment: CDR1 GTSNPN and CDR2 SVGIG (reference sequence). The CDR3 contains 12 residues. Trimming cost V 8 bases and J 0 bases; bases outside gene matches: 3. CDR3 protein: CAGTVYQETQYF. The CDR3 nucleotides are TGTGCCGGGACAGTGTACCAAGAGACCCAGTACTTC.

This clone was seen a single time. The CDR3: CATSDIPGVGANVLTF. In nucleotides, the CDR3 is TGTGCCACCAGTGATATTCCAGGGGTAGGGGCCAACGTCCTGACTTTC. J is TRBJ2-6 and V is TRBV24-1; D is perhaps TRBD1 (6 bases). The CDR3 contains 16 residues. Trimming removed 3 bases at V and 4 bases at J, with 12 bases between. Germline assignment: CDR1 KGHDR and CDR2 SFDVKD.

The chain uses TRBV9 and TRBJ2-1, with D tentatively TRBD2 (5 bases). The V gene lost 0 bases and the J gene lost 1 base, with 8 bases spanning the gap. This CDR3 has 15 residues. Germline V CDR1 and CDR2: SGDLS, YYNGEE. The chain's CDR3 is CASSVGGGSYNEQFF. CDR3 DNA: TGTGCCAGCAGCGTAGGTGGAGGTTCCTACAATGAGCAGTTCTTC.

V usage is TRBV7-9 and J usage is TRBJ2-2; 8 bases are a match to TRBD2. CDR1 is SEHNR, CDR2 FQNEAQ, per germline (reference sequence). V was clipped by 4 bases and J by 1 base; unmatched bases: 5. This CDR3 comprises 16 residues. CDR3 sequence (DNA): TGTGCCAGCAGCTCGACTAGCGCCGTGAACACCGGGGAGCTGTTTTTT. This sequence encodes CASSSTSAVNTGELFF. Using reference TRBV7-9 and TRBJ2-2 for the parts outside the CDR3, the full variable domain is DTGVSQNPRHKITKRGQNVTFRCDPISEHNRLYWYRQTLGQGPEFLTYFQNEAQLEKSRLLSDRFSAERPKGSFSTLEIQRTEQGDSAMYLCASSSTSAVNTGELFFGEGSRLTVL.

The V gene is TRBV7-2, the J gene TRBJ2-7; TRBD2 agrees at 10 bases. This CDR3 has 14 amino acids. The germline V gene has CDR1 SGHTA and CDR2 FQGNSA. V gave up 4 bases and J gave up 5 bases; unmatched junction bases: 5. As DNA, the CDR3 is TGTGCCAGCAGCTCCTCTAGCGGGAGTAACGAGCAGTACTTC. Translating gives CASSSSSGSNEQYF.

The chain combines TRBV14 with TRBJ2-2; D unclear. The ends were cut back, 3 bases at V and 4 bases at J, with 6 bases in the middle. The CDR3 contains 13 residues. Germline V gives CDR1 SGHDN, CDR2 FVKESK. CDR3 residues: CASSHLFTGELFF. In nucleotides, the CDR3 is TGTGCCAGCAGCCACCTTTTCACCGGGGAGCTGTTTTTT.

The rearrangement uses TRBV28 and TRBJ1-6, with 7 bases aligning to TRBD1. Germline CDR1 and CDR2: MDHEN and SYDVKM. V lost 5 bases and J lost 7; bases outside the gene matches: 8. This CDR3 region has 15 residues. CDR3 coding DNA: TGTGCCAGCAGTCCAGCCGGGACAGCCAATTCACCCCTCCACTTT. Translating it yields CASSPAGTANSPLHF.

In this sample, this clone turned up once. V usage is TRBV24-1 and J usage is TRBJ2-2; TRBD2 agrees at 12 bases. CDR1 is KGHDR, CDR2 SFDVKD, per germline. CDR3 length: 15 residues. The V and J ends lost 7 bases and 7 bases, in that order; junction bases with no gene match: 6. The CDR3 loop is CATSPTSGSIGELFF. The CDR3 DNA sequence: TGTGCCACCAGCCCGACTAGCGGGAGTATCGGGGAGCTGTTTTTT.

The table lists this clone with a few counts. The CDR3 bases are TGTGCCAGCAGTGAGGAAGCGGGAGAGACCCAGTACTTC. This gives the protein CASSEEAGETQYF. The V gene is TRBV2, the J gene TRBJ2-5; D is possibly TRBD2 (6 bases). The V and J ends lost 3 bases and 4 bases respectively, with 9 bases between them. CDR1 is SNHLY and CDR2 is FYNNEI in the germline V gene. This CDR3 region has 13 residues.

The V call is TRBV3-1 (or the pseudogene TRBV3-2), the J call TRBJ1-4, with TRBD1 as a possible D gene (6 bases). Trimming took off 0 bases at V and 8 bases at J, with 10 bases between the two ends. The CDR3 sequence is 14 residues long. Germline V CDR1 and CDR2: LGHDT, YNNKEL (reference sequence). CDR3 protein: CASSQDFDREKLFF. The CDR3 nucleotides are TGTGCCAGCAGCCAAGATTTCGACAGGGAAAAACTGTTTTTT.

The chain combines TRBV11-3 with TRBJ1-1; D is unresolved. Germline V CDR1 and CDR2: SGHNT, YENEEA. This CDR3 comprises 11 residues. With 5 bases removed from V and 10 bases from J, the gap between germline ends came to 11 bases. The CDR3 bases are TGTGCCAGCAGCCCGGGATGGGGAGCTTTCTTT. It specifies CASSPGWGAFF.

J is TRBJ2-5 and V is TRBV9; D not resolved. The CDR3 spans 15 residues. The V gene lost 1 base and the J gene lost 2 bases, with 12 bases spanning the gap. CDR1 and CDR2 from the germline V gene are SGDLS and YYNGEE. Written as DNA, the CDR3 is TGTGCCAGCAGCGTAACCCCGAGTATGCAAGAGACCCAGTACTTC. It is translated as CASSVTPSMQETQYF.

Concerning this clone: Other DNA sequences in this specimen translate into the identical CDR3. The V call is TRBV7-9, the J call TRBJ1-4, with D perhaps matching TRBD1 (6 bases). V gave up 1 base and J gave up 3 bases, with 6 bases separating them. This CDR3 is 14 amino acids long. Germline V gene data show CDR1 as SEHNR and CDR2 as FQNEAQ (reference sequence). The CDR3, as DNA: TGTGCCAGCAGCTTAGGGACAGCTAATGAAAAACTGTTTTTT. Its translation is CASSLGTANEKLFF.